This is a list of T cell receptor beta chains from one sample in a study of patients and donors after allogeneic stem cell transplantation. TCRdb ran MiXCR on the RT-PCR reads and lists one entry per CDR3 protein. Of 25,000 to 30,000 distinct CDR3 sequences listed, 7.5% to 9% are singletons. Sequencing used blood, either unsorted or a sorted T cell fraction (not recorded which). These receptors all stem from a human donor who was either an allogeneic HSCT recipient or a stem cell or donor lymphocyte infusion donor (not recorded which). It is not recorded whose cells these are; they may come from a transplant donor. Both conserved end residues are part of each CDR3. The D gene is left open where the match is weak. Size is stated for part of the rows, as once, few or many counts, or as a class when the clone is expanded.

clone size,J gene,V gene,D gene,CDR3 DNA,CDR3 protein
few,TRBJ2-5,TRBV5-1,-,TGCCCCCAAGAGACCCAGTACTTC,CPQETQYF
-,TRBJ2-3,TRBV21-1,-,TGTGCCAGCAGCCCCCGACTTACTCCACCGCACACAGATACGCAGTATTTT,CASSPRLTPPHTDTQYF
-,TRBJ2-7,TRBV7-8,-,TGTGCCAGCAGCCAAGGGGGGGTTGCCTACGAGCAGTACTTC,CASSQGGVAYEQYF
few,TRBJ1-1,TRBV5-1,-,TGCGCCAGCAGCACCCAGGATCCGAACACTGAAGCTTTCTTT,CASSTQDPNTEAFF
many,TRBJ1-2,TRBV10-3,-,TGTGCCATCAGTCCCATGGACCCCTACTACACCTTC,CAISPMDPYYTF
-,TRBJ2-7,TRBV15,TRBD1,TGTGCCACCAGCAGAGATTGGTCGACAGGGGACTACGAGCAGTACTTC,CATSRDWSTGDYEQYF
few,TRBJ1-5,TRBV11-2,TRBD1,TGTGCCAGCAGCTACCGAAGGGACAGCAATTACTTCACCAATCAGCCCCAGCATTTT,CASSYRRDSNYFTNQPQHF
many,TRBJ2-7,TRBV7-6,TRBD1,TGTGCCAGCAGCCATCCGGGACAGGGGAACACCGAGCAGTACTTC,CASSHPGQGNTEQYF
-,TRBJ1-5,TRBV20-1,-,TGCAGTGCTAGAGCATTGGGGAGGGAAATTCAGCCCCAGCATTTT,CSARALGREIQPQHF
-,TRBJ1-1,TRBV11-3,TRBD1,TGTGCCAGCCCGACAGGGCCCGCGGAAGCTTTCTTT,CASPTGPAEAFF
many,TRBJ1-4,TRBV15,-,TGTGCCACCAGCGCCCAGGGTTCAACTAATGAAAAACTGTTTTTT,CATSAQGSTNEKLFF
-,TRBJ1-2,TRBV27,-,TGTGCCAGCAGTTTAAGCCCAGGGCAAACCTATGGCTACACCTTC,CASSLSPGQTYGYTF
many,TRBJ1-2,TRBV7-9,-,TGTGCCAGCAGCCCCGATGTAGGGGGGACATATGGCTACACCTTC,CASSPDVGGTYGYTF
-,TRBJ1-5,TRBV6-2/TRBV6-3,-,TGTGCCAGCAGTGCGATCGGGGATCAGCCCCAGCATTTT,CASSAIGDQPQHF
many,TRBJ2-7,TRBV9,TRBD2,TGTGCCAGCAGCCCCCCAGGAGTAGCGGGAGTCTACGAGCAGTACTTC,CASSPPGVAGVYEQYF
many,TRBJ1-6,TRBV12-3/TRBV12-4,-,TGTGCCAGCAGTTTATCGGGGGTCGATTCACCCCTCCACTTT,CASSLSGVDSPLHF
many,TRBJ2-7,TRBV11-2,-,TGTGCCAGCAGCTTAAGCAGGTCCTACGAGCAGTACTTC,CASSLSRSYEQYF
-,TRBJ1-5,TRBV12-3/TRBV12-4,-,TGTGCCAGCAGTTTCAGTCACCCATATCAGCCCCAGCATTTT,CASSFSHPYQPQHF
medium-sized,TRBJ1-2,TRBV7-9,TRBD1,TGTGCCAGCAGCTTACTATCAGGGGGCGATGGCTACACCTTC,CASSLLSGGDGYTF
many,TRBJ1-1,TRBV29-1,TRBD1,TGCAGCGTTCTGGTACAGGGGCGATGGACTGAAGCTTTCTTT,CSVLVQGRWTEAFF
many,TRBJ1-2,TRBV27,-,TGTGCCAGCAGTTTATCCTCTCTAACCGGCTACACCTTC,CASSLSSLTGYTF
-,TRBJ1-1,TRBV7-9,-,TGTGCCAGCAGCTTAATGGGCATAGCCGAAGCTTTCTTT,CASSLMGIAEAFF
medium-sized,TRBJ1-6,TRBV5-1,-,TGCGCCAGCAGCTTGGAGCCAGGGTATAATTCACCCCTCCACTTT,CASSLEPGYNSPLHF
many,TRBJ1-5,TRBV6-1,-,TGTGCCAGCAGTGAAGTGGGGAGGGGCAATCAGCCCCAGCATTTT,CASSEVGRGNQPQHF
many,TRBJ2-1,TRBV28,-,TGTGCCAGCAGGAAGGTGGGGGGCCACAATGAGCAGTTCTTC,CASRKVGGHNEQFF
-,TRBJ1-2,TRBV5-1,-,TGCGCCAGCAGCTTGGAGGCGGGGGGGGGCTATGGCTACACCTTC,CASSLEAGGGYGYTF
many,TRBJ2-1,TRBV7-9,TRBD2,TGTGCCAGCAGCTTAGGTAGCGGGAGGGGCAATGAGCAGTTCTTC,CASSLGSGRGNEQFF
many,TRBJ2-1,TRBV20-1,-,TGCAGTGCCCCTAGGGATTTCGCCTACAATGAGCAGTTCTTC,CSAPRDFAYNEQFF
few,TRBJ1-5,TRBV21-1,-,TGTGCCAGCAGCAAAGGGACAGGGGGCAATCAGCCCCAGCATTTT,CASSKGTGGNQPQHF
few,TRBJ1-1,TRBV7-9,TRBD1,TGTGCCAGCAGCTACCACAGGGGGCAGGACACTGAAGCTTTCTTT,CASSYHRGQDTEAFF
few,TRBJ1-3,TRBV6-1,-,TGTGCCAGCAGTGGCAGGCAAACCTCTGGAAACACCATATATTTT,CASSGRQTSGNTIYF
many,TRBJ2-1,TRBV7-3,-,TGTGCCAGCAGCTTAATGTCCCCTCAGAGCTCCTACGACAATGAGCAGTTCTTC,CASSLMSPQSSYDNEQFF
-,TRBJ1-1,TRBV20-1,-,TGCAGTGCTAGTAGGGTGAACACTGAAGCTTTCTTT,CSASRVNTEAFF
-,TRBJ1-4,TRBV5-5,-,TGTGCCAGCAGCTTGCGTATCGGGGAAGGGGAAAAACTGTTTTTT,CASSLRIGEGEKLFF
many,TRBJ2-7,TRBV20-1,-,TGCAGTGCTAGAGATCTCGGCATCCCACCCTACGAGCAGTACTTC,CSARDLGIPPYEQYF
few,TRBJ1-2,TRBV7-9,-,TGTGCCAGCAGCCTCCTTCTGGGGCCAAACTATGGCTACACCTTC,CASSLLLGPNYGYTF
many,TRBJ2-7,TRBV7-2,-,TGTGCCAGCAGCCCAAGGGGGGGTGGCTCCTACGAGCAGTACTTC,CASSPRGGGSYEQYF
-,TRBJ2-1,TRBV14,-,TGTGCCAGCAGCCAAGATTGTGGGCACTCCTACAATGAGCAGTTCTTC,CASSQDCGHSYNEQFF
many,TRBJ1-5,TRBV27,TRBD1,TGTGCCAGCAGAAAAGACAGGGGTTCTGGACAGCCCCAGCATTTT,CASRKDRGSGQPQHF
many,TRBJ2-3,TRBV9,TRBD2,TGTGCCAGCAGCGTAGACGAGGGGCGCTTGTTGCGGGGGACGGCGGATACGCAGTATTTT,CASSVDEGRLLRGTADTQYF
-,TRBJ1-1,TRBV7-9,-,TGTGCCAGCAGCTTAGGAGGGTCATGGATGAACACTGAAGCTTTCTTT,CASSLGGSWMNTEAFF
few,TRBJ1-1,TRBV18,-,TGTGCCAGCTCACCCCTGCCTGGCTCTCGAGGGATGAACACTGAAGCTTTCTTT,CASSPLPGSRGMNTEAFF
-,TRBJ2-2,TRBV7-9,-,TGTGCCAGCAGCTTAGGCAGAGGGGAGCTGTTTTTT,CASSLGRGELFF
many,TRBJ2-1,TRBV19,-,TGTGCCAGTAGTATAGCGACCTCCTACAATGAGCAGTTCTTC,CASSIATSYNEQFF
few,TRBJ2-1,TRBV18,-,TGTGCCAGCTCACAAGCGAGGTCCTACAATGAGCAGTTCTTC,CASSQARSYNEQFF
-,TRBJ2-5,TRBV2,TRBD2,TGTGCCTTAAAAGTTGGGGGGGGGGAGACCCAGTACTTC,CALKVGGGETQYF
-,TRBJ2-1,TRBV20-1,-,TGCAGTGCTAGGAGCGTGAGGGCTGGATCCTACAATGAGCAGTTCTTC,CSARSVRAGSYNEQFF
few,TRBJ1-1,TRBV5-8,TRBD1,TGTGCCAGCAGCTTGGAGCCACAGGGGGGATTGACTGAAGCTTTCTTT,CASSLEPQGGLTEAFF
-,TRBJ1-2,TRBV10-3,-,TGTGCCACCGCGACAGCGATGGATAACTATGGCTACACCTTC,CATATAMDNYGYTF